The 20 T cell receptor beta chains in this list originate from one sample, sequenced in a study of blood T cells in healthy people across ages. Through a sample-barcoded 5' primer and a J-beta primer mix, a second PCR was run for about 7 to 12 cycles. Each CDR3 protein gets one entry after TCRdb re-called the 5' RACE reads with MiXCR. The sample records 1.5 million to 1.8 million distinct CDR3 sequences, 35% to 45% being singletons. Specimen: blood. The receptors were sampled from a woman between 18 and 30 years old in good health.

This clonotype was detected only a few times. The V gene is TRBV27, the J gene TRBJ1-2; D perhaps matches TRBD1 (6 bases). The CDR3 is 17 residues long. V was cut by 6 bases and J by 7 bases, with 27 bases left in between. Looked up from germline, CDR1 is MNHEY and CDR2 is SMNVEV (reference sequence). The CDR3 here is CASSPGGGDNFILGYTF. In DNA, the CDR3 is TGTGCCAGCAGCCCTGGGGGGGGCGATAACTTTATTCTTGGCTACACCTTC.

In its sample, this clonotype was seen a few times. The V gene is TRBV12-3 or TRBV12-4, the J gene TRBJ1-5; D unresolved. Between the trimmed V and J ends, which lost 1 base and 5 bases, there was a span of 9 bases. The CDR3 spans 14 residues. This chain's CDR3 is CASSLGGVDQPQHF. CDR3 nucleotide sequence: TGTGCCAGCAGTTTAGGAGGAGTCGATCAGCCCCAGCATTTT.

The CDR3 nucleotides read TGCGCCAGCAGCAACCGGTTCTCCTACAATGAGCAGTACTTC. This codes for CASSNRFSYNEQYF. The chain recombines TRBV4-3 with TRBJ2-7; no clear D. V lost 5 bases to trimming and J lost 7 bases, with 18 bases between them. Per germline, CDR1 LGHNA and CDR2 YSLEER. This CDR3 spans 14 amino acids.

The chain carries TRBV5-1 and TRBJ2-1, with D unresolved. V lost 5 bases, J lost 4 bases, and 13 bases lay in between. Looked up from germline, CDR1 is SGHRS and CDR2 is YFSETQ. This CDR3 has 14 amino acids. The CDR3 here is CASSSEALYNEQFF. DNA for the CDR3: TGCGCCAGCAGTAGTGAGGCCCTATACAATGAGCAGTTCTTC. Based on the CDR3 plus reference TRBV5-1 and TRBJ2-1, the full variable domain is KAGVTQTPRYLIKTRGQQVTLSCSPISGHRSVSWYQQTPGQGLQFLFEYFSETQRNKGNFPGRFSGRQFSNSRSEMNVSTLELGDSALYLCASSSEALYNEQFFGPGTRLTVL.

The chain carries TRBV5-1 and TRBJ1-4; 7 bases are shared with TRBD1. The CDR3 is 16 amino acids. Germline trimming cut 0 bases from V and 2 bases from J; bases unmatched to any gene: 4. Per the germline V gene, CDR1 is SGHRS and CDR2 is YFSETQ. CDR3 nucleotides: TGCGCCAGCAGCTTGGCCAGGGGGAGGACTAATGAAAAACTGTTTTTT. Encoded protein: CASSLARGRTNEKLFF.

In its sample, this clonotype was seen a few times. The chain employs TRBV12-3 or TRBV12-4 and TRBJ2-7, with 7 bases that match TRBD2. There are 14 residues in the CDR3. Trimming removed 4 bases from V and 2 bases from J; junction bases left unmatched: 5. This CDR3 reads CASSSTSSPYEQYF. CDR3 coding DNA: TGTGCCAGCAGTTCGACTAGCTCACCCTACGAGCAGTACTTC.

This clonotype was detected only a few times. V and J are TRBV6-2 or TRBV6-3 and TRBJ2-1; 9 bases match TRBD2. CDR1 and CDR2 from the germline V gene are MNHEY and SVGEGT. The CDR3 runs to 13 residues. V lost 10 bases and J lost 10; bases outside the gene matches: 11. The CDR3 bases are TGTGCCACCCTAAAGGTCCTAGCGGGGGAGCAGTTCTTC. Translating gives CATLKVLAGEQFF.

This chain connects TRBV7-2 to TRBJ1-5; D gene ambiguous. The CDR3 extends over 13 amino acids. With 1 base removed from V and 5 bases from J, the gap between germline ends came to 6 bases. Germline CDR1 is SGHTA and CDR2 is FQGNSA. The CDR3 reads CASSLGEHQPQHF. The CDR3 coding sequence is TGTGCCAGCAGCTTAGGGGAGCATCAGCCCCAGCATTTT.

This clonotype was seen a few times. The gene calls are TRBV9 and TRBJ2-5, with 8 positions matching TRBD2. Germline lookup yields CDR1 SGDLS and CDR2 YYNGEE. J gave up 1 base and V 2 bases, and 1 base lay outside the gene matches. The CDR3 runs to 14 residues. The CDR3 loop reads CASSVGRVQETQYF. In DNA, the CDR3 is TGTGCCAGCAGCGTCGGGAGGGTCCAAGAGACCCAGTACTTC.

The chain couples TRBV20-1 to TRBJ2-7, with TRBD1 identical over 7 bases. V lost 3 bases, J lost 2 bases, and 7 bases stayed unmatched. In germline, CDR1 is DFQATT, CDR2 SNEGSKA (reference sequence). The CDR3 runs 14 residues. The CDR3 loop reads CSARHRDRAYEQYF. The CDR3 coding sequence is TGCAGTGCTAGGCACCGGGACAGAGCCTACGAGCAGTACTTC.

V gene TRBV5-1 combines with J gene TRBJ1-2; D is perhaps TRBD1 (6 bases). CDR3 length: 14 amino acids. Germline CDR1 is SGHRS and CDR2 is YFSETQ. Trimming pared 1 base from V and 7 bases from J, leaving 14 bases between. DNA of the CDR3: TGCGCCAGCAGCTTGTCCGGGACATATCCTGGCTACACCTTC. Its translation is CASSLSGTYPGYTF.

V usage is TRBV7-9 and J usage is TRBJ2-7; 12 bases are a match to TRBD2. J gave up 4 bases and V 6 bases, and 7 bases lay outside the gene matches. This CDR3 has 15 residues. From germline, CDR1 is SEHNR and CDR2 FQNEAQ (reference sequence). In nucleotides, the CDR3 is TGTGCCAGCAGGGGAGGACTAGCGGGAACTTACGAGCAGTACTTC. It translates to CASRGGLAGTYEQYF.

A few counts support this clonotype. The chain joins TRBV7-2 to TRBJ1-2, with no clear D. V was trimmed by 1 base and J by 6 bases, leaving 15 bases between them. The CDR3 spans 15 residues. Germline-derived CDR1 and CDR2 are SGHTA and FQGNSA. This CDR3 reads CASSLVGQELDGYTF. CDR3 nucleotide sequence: TGTGCCAGCAGCTTAGTAGGCCAAGAATTGGATGGCTACACCTTC.

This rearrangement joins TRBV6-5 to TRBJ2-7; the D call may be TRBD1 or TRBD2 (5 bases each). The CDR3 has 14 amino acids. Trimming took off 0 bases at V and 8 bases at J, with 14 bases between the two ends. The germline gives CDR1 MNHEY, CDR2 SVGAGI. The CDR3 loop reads CASSYSGVSGKQYF. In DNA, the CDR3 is TGTGCCAGCAGTTACTCAGGGGTATCCGGGAAGCAGTACTTC.

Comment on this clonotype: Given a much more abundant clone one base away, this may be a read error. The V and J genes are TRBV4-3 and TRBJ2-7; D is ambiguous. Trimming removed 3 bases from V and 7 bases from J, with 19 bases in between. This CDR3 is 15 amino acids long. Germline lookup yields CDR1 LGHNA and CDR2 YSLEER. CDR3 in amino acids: CASSHELGRTSEQYF. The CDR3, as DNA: TGCGCCAGCAGCCATGAGCTGGGCCGGACGAGTGAGCAGTACTTC.

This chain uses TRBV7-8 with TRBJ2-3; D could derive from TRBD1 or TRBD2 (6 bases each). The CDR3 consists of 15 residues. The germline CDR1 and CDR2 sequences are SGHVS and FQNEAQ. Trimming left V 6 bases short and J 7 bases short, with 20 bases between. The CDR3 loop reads CASSNEVGGPNTQYF. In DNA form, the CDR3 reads TGTGCCAGCAGTAACGAGGTCGGGGGCCCGAATACGCAGTATTTT.

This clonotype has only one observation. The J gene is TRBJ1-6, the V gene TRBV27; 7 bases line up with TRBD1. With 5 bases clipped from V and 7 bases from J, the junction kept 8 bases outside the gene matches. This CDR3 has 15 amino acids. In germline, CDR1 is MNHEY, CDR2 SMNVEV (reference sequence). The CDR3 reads CASSVLTGLNSPLHF. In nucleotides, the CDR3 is TGTGCCAGCAGTGTCCTGACAGGGCTGAATTCACCCCTCCACTTT.

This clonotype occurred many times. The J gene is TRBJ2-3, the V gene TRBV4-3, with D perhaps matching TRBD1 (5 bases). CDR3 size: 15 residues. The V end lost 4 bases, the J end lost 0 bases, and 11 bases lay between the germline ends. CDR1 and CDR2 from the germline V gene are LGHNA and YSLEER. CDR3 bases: TGCGCCAGCAGCCTGACAGACGATAGCACAGATACGCAGTATTTT. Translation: CASSLTDDSTDTQYF.

The CDR3 is CASSYIRAPYEQYF. The DNA of the CDR3 is TGTGCCAGCAGCTACATAAGGGCCCCCTACGAGCAGTACTTC. V gene TRBV11-2 combines with J gene TRBJ2-7; D uncertain. V lost 4 bases to trimming and J lost 2 bases, with 12 bases between them. Germline CDR1 and CDR2: SGHAT and FQNNGV. This CDR3 is built from 14 residues.

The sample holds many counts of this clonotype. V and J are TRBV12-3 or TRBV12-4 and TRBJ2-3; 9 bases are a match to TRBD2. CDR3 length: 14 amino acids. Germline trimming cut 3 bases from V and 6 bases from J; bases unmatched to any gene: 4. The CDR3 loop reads CASSLGLAFDTQYF. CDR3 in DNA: TGTGCCAGCAGTTTGGGACTAGCTTTCGATACGCAGTATTTT.